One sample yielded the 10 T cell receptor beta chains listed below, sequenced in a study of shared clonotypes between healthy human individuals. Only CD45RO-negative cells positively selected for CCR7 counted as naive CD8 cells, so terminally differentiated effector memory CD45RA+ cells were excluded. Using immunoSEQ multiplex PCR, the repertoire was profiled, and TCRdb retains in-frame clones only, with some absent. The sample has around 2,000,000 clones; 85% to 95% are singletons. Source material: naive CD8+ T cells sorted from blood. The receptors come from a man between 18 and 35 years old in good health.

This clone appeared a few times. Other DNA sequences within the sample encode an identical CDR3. CDR3 in DNA: TGTGCCAGCAGCGGGGGAAATCAGCCCCAGCATTTT. Translation: CASSGGNQPQHF. This chain uses TRBV2 with TRBJ1-5, with D maybe TRBD1 (5 bases). The CDR3 is made up of 12 amino acids. V shed 6 bases and J shed 4 bases, with 7 bases lying between them. Germline V lookup: CDR1 SNHLY, CDR2 FYNNEI. The full variable domain, completed using reference TRBV2 and TRBJ1-5, is EPEVTQTPSHQVTQMGQEVILRCVPISNHLYFYWYRQILGQKVEFLVSFYNNEISEKSEIFDDQFSVERPDGSNFTLKIRSTKLEDSAMYFCASSGGNQPQHFGDGTRLSIL.

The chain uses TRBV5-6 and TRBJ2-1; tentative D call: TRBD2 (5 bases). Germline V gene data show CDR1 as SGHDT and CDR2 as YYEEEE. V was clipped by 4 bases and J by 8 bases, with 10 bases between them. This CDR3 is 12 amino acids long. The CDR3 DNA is TGTGCCAGCAGCGATCTTAGCGATGAGCAGTTCTTC. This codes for CASSDLSDEQFF.

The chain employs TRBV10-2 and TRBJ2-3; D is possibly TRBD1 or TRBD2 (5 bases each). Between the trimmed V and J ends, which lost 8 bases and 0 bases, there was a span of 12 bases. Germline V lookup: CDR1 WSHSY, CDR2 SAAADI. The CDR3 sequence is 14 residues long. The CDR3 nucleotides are TGCGCCAGCGAAGGGACGGACAGCACAGATACGCAGTATTTT. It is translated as CASEGTDSTDTQYF.

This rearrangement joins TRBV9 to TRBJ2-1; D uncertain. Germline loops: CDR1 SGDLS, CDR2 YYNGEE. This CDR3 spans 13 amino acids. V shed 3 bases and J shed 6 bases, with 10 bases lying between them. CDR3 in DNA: TGTGCCAGCAGCGGACGGAGCGCCAATGAGCAGTTCTTC. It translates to CASSGRSANEQFF.

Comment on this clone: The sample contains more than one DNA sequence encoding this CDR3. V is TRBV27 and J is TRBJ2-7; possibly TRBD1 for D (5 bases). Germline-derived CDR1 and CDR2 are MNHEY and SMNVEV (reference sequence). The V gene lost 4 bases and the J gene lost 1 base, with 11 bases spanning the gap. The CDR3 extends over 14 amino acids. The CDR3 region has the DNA TGTGCCAGCAGTTGGACGTCAGGGTCCTACGAGCAGTACTTC. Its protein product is CASSWTSGSYEQYF.

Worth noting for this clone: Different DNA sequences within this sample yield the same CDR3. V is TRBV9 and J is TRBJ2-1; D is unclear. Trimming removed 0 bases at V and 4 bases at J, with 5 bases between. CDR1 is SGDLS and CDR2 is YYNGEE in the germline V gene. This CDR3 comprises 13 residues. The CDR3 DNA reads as TGTGCCAGCAGCGTAGGTTTTTACAATGAGCAGTTCTTC. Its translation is CASSVGFYNEQFF.

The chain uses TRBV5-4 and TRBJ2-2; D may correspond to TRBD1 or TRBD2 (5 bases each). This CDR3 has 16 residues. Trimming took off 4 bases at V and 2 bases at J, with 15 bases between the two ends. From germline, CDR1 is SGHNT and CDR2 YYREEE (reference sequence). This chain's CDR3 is CASSEDRDGNTGELFF. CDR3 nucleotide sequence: TGTGCCAGCAGCGAGGACCGGGACGGAAACACCGGGGAGCTGTTTTTT.

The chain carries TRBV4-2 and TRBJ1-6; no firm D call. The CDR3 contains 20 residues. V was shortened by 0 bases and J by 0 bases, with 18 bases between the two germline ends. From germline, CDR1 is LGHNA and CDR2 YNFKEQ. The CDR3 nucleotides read TGTGCCAGCAGCCAAGACTCCCCGGACCTAGAAAGCTCCTATAATTCACCCCTCCACTTT. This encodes CASSQDSPDLESSYNSPLHF.

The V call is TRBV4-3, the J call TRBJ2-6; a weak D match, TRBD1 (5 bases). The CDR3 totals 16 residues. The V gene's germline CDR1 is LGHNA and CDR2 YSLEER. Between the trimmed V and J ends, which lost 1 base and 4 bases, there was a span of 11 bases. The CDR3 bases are TGCGCCAGCAGCCAAGGATGGGGCTACGGGGCCAACGTCCTGACTTTC. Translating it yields CASSQGWGYGANVLTF.

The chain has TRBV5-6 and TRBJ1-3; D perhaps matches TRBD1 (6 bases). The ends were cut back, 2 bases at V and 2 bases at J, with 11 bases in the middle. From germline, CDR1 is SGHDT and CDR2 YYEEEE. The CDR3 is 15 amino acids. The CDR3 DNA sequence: TGTGCCAGCAGCTTCATTTCAGGGGCTGGAAACACCATATATTTT. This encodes CASSFISGAGNTIYF.